The 3 T cell receptor beta chains listed next were all sequenced from one sample in a study of cytomegalovirus exposure and HLA in healthy donors. The PCR was carried out with 60 Vbeta primers and 13 Jbeta primers. Using immunoSEQ multiplex PCR, the repertoire was profiled, and TCRdb retains in-frame clones only, with some absent. The data show more than 95,000 clones, around three quarters seen once. The sequenced material came from PBMCs. These receptors were taken from a man in his fifties in good health and CMV-seropositive.

V gene TRBV11-2 combines with J gene TRBJ2-3; TRBD1 might be the D (6 bases). There are 15 residues in the CDR3. V shed 0 bases and J shed 4 bases, with 11 bases lying between them. Germline CDR1 is SGHAT and CDR2 is FQNNGV. The CDR3 sequence is CASSLEGRGADTQYF. The CDR3 nucleotides read TGTGCCAGCAGCTTAGAAGGCAGGGGAGCAGATACGCAGTATTTT.

The gene calls are TRBV10-3 and TRBJ1-2; TRBD1 agrees at 9 bases. With 8 bases clipped from V and 5 bases from J, the junction kept 6 bases outside the gene matches. CDR3 size: 13 residues. Germline V gives CDR1 ENHRY, CDR2 SYGVKD. The CDR3 reads CAIGTGGTYGYTF. The CDR3 bases are TGTGCCATCGGTACAGGGGGCACGTATGGCTACACCTTC.

There are a few counts of this clone. The chain couples TRBV7-9 to TRBJ2-1; the D gene is possibly TRBD2 (6 bases). This CDR3 has 17 residues. Looked up from germline, CDR1 is SEHNR and CDR2 is FQNEAQ (reference sequence). V lost 1 base and J 3 bases, leaving 16 bases between the germline ends. The CDR3 spells CASSLGGGRVLYNEQFF. DNA for the CDR3: TGTGCCAGCAGCTTAGGGGGAGGCAGGGTACTCTACAATGAGCAGTTCTTC. The variable domain in full, completed from reference TRBV7-9 and TRBJ2-1, reads DTGVSQNPRHKITKRGQNVTFRCDPISEHNRLYWYRQTLGQGPEFLTYFQNEAQLEKSRLLSDRFSAERPKGSFSTLEIQRTEQGDSAMYLCASSLGGGRVLYNEQFFGPGTRLTVL.